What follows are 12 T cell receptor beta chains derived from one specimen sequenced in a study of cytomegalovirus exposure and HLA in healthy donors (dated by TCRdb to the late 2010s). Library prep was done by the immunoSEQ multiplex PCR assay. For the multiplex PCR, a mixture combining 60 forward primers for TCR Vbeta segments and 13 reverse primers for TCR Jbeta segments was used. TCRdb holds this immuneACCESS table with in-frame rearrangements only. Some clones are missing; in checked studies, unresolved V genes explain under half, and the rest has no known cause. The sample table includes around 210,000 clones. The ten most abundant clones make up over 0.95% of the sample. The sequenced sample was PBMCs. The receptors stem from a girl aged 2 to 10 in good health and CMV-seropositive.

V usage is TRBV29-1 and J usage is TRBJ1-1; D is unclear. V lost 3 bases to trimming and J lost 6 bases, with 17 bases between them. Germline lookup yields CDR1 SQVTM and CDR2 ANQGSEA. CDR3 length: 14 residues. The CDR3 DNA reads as TGCAGCGTTGATCTCTGGAACGAGGCGGCTGAAGCTTTCTTT. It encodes CSVDLWNEAAEAFF. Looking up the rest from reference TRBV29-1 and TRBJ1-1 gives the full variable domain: SAVISQKPSRDICQRGTSLTIQCQVDSQVTMMFWYRQQPGQSLTLIATANQGSEATYESGFVIDKFPISRPNLTFSTLTVSNMSPEDSSIYLCSVDLWNEAAEAFFGQGTRLTVV.

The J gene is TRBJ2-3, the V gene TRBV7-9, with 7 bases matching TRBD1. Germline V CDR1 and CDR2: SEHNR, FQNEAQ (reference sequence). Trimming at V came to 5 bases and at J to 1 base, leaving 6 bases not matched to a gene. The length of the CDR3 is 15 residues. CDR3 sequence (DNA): TGTGCCAGCAGCCCGCTCGACAGGGGCACAGATACGCAGTATTTT. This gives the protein CASSPLDRGTDTQYF.

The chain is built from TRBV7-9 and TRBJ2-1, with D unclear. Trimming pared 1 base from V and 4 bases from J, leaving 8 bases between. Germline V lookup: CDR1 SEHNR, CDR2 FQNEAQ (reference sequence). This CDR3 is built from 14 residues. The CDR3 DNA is TGTGCCAGCAGCTTAGGCTCGACATACAATGAGCAGTTCTTC. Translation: CASSLGSTYNEQFF.

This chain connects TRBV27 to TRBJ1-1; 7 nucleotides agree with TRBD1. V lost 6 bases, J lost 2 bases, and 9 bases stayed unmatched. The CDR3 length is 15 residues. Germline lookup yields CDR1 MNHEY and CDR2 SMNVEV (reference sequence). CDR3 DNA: TGTGCCAGCAGACTCCCGGGACAGAAAAACACTGAAGCTTTCTTT. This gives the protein CASRLPGQKNTEAFF.

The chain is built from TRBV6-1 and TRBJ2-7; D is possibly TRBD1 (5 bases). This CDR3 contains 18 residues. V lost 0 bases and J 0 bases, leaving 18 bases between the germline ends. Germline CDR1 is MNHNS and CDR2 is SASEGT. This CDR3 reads CASSEAQSGRFGSYEQYF. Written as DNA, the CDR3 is TGTGCCAGCAGTGAAGCGCAATCAGGGCGTTTCGGCTCCTACGAGCAGTACTTC.

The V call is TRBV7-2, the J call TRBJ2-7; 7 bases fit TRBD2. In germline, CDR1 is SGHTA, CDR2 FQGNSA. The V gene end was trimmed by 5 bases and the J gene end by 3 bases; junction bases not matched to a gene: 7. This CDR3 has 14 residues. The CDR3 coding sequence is TGTGCCAGCAGCCCCAGCGGGAACTTCTACGAGCAGTACTTC. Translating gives CASSPSGNFYEQYF.

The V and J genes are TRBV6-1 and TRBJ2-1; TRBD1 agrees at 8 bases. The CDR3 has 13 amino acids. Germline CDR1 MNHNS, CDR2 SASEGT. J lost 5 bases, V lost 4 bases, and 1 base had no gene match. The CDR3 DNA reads TGTGCCAGCAGTGCGGACAGGGACAATGAGCAGTTCTTC. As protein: CASSADRDNEQFF.

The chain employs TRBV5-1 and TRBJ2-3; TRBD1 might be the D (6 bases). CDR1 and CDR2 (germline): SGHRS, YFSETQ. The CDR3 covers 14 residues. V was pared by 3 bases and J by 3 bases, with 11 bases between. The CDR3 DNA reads TGCGCCAGCAGCTGGACCCAGGGGACAGATACGCAGTATTTT. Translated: CASSWTQGTDTQYF.

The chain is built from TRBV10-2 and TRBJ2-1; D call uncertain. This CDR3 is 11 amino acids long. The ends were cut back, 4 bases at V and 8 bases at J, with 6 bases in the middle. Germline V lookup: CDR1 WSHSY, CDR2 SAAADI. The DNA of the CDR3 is TGCGCCAGCAGTGTAGATTATGAGCAGTTCTTC. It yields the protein CASSVDYEQFF.

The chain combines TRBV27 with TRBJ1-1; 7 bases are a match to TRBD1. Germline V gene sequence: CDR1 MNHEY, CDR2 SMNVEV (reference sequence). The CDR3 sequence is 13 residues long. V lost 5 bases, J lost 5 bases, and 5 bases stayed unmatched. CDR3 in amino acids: CASSQTGRTEAFF. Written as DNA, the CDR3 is TGTGCCAGCAGTCAGACAGGGAGGACTGAAGCTTTCTTT.

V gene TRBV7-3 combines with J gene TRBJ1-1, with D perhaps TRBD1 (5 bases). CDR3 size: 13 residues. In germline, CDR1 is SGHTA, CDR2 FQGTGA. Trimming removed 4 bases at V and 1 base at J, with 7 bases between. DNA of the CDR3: TGTGCCAGCAGCTCGACAGAGAACACTGAAGCTTTCTTT. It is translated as CASSSTENTEAFF.

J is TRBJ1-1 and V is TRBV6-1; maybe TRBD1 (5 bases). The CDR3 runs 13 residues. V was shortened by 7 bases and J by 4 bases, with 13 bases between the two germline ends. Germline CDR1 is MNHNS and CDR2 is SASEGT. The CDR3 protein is CASTLRRGTEAFF. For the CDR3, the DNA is TGTGCCAGCACTCTGAGAAGGGGCACTGAAGCTTTCTTT.